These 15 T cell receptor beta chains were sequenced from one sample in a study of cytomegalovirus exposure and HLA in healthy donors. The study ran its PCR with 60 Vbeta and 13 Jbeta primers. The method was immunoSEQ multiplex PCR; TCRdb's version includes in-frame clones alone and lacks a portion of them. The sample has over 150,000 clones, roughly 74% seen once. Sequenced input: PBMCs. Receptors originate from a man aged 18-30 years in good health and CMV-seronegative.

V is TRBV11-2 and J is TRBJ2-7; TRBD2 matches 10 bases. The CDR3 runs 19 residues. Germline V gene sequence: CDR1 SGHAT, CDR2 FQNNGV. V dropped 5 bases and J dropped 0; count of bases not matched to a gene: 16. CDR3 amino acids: CASSPPALAGAWSSYEQYF. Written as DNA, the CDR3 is TGTGCCAGCAGCCCCCCAGCCCTAGCGGGGGCCTGGAGCTCCTACGAGCAGTACTTC.

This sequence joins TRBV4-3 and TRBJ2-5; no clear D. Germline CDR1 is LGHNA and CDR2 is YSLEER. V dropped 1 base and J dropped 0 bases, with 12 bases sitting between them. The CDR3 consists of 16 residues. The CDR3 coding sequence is TGCGCCAGCAGCCAAGCTCCCACTACCAACCAAGAGACCCAGTACTTC. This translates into CASSQAPTTNQETQYF.

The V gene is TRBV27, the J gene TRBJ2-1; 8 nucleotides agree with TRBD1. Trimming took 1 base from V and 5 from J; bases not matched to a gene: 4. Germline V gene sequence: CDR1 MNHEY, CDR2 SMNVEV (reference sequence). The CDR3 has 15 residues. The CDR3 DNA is TGTGCCAGCAGTTTATTGGGACAGGTTAACAATGAGCAGTTCTTC. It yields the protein CASSLLGQVNNEQFF.

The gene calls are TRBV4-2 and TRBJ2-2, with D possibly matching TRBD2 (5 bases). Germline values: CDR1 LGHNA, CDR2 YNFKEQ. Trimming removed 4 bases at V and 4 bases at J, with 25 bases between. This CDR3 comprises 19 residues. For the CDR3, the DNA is TGTGCCAGCAGCCGATTTGAGGGTCTCTTCCGGTCTGCCACCGGGGAGCTGTTTTTT. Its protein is CASSRFEGLFRSATGELFF.

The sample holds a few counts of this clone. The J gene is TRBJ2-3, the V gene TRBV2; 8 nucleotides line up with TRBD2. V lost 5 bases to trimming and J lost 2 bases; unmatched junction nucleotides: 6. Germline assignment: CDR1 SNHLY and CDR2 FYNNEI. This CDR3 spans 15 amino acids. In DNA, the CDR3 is TGTGCCAGCAGTCCGAACGGGGGGGCCACAGATACGCAGTATTTT. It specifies CASSPNGGATDTQYF.

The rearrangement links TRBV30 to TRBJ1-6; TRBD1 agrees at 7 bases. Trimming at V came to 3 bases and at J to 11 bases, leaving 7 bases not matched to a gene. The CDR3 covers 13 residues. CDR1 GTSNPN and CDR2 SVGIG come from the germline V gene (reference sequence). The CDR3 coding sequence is TGTGCCTGGAGCAGGGGGTTGCGGACACCCCTCCACTTT. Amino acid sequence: CAWSRGLRTPLHF.

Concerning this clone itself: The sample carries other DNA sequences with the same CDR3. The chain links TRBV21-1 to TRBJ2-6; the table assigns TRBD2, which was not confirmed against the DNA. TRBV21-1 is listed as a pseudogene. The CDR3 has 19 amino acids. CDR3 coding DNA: TGTGCCAGCAGCAAACGCGCTAGCGGGGGGACCTCTGGGGCCAACGTCCTGACTTTC. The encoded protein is CASSKRASGGTSGANVLTF.

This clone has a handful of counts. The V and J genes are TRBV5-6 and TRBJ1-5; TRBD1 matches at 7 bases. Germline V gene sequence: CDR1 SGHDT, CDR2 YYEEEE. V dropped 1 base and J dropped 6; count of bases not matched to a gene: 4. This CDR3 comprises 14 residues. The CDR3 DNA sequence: TGTGCCAGCAGCTTGACAGGGGTTGGTCAGCCCCAGCATTTT. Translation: CASSLTGVGQPQHF.

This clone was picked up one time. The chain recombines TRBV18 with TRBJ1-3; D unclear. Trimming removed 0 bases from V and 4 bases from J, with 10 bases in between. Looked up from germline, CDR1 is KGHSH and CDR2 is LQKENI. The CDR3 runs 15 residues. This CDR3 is CASSPPAPEGNTIYF. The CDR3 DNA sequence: TGTGCCAGCTCACCACCGGCTCCGGAGGGAAACACCATATATTTT. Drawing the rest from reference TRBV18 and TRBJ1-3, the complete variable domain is NAGVMQNPRHLVRRRGQEARLRCSPMKGHSHVYWYRQLPEEGLKFMVYLQKENIIDESGMPKERFSAEFPKEGPSILRIQQVVRGDSAAYFCASSPPAPEGNTIYFGEGSWLTVV.

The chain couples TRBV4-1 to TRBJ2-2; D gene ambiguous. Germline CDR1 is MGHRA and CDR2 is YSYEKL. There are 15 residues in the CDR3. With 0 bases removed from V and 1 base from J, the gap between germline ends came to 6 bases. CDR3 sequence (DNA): TGCGCCAGCAGCCAAGAAACGGGGAACACCGGGGAGCTGTTTTTT. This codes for CASSQETGNTGELFF.

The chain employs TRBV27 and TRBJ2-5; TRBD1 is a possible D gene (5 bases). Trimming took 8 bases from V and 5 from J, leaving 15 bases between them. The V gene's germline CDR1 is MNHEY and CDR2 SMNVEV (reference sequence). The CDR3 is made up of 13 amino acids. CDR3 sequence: CASSPREGETQYF. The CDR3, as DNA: TGTGCCAGCTCGCCCAGGGAAGGGGAGACCCAGTACTTC.

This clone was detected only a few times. The CDR3 region has the DNA TGTGCCAGCAGTGTAGGGAGTGGCTACACCTTC. Translation: CASSVGSGYTF. V and J are TRBV2 and TRBJ1-2; D ambiguous. This CDR3 has 11 residues. From germline, CDR1 is SNHLY and CDR2 FYNNEI. Deletions cut 4 bases from V and 7 bases from J, with 7 bases between.

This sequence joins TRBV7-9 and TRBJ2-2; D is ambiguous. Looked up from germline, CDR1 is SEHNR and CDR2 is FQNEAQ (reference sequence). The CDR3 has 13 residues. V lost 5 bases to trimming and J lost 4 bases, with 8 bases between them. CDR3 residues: CASSETGTGELFF. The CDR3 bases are TGTGCCAGCAGCGAAACGGGCACCGGGGAGCTGTTTTTT.

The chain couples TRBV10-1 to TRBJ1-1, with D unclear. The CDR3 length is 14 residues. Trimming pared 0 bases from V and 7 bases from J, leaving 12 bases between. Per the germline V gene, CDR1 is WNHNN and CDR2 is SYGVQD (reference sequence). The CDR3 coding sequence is TGCGCCAGCAGTGAGTCGTTCGCGGTGAGTGAAGCTTTCTTT. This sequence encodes CASSESFAVSEAFF.

The CDR3 loop is CASSLLGLNSNQPQHF. The CDR3 nucleotides read TGCGCCAGCAGCTTATTGGGACTTAATAGCAATCAGCCCCAGCATTTT. The rearrangement uses TRBV5-1 and TRBJ1-5, with D maybe TRBD1 (5 bases). CDR1 and CDR2 (germline): SGHRS, YFSETQ. Trimming shortened V by 2 bases and J by 0 bases, and 12 bases separated the two germline ends. This CDR3 has 16 residues. Full variable domain (rest looked up from reference TRBV5-1 and TRBJ1-5): KAGVTQTPRYLIKTRGQQVTLSCSPISGHRSVSWYQQTPGQGLQFLFEYFSETQRNKGNFPGRFSGRQFSNSRSEMNVSTLELGDSALYLCASSLLGLNSNQPQHFGDGTRLSIL.